The T cell receptor (beta chain) under discussion was sequenced for a study of cytomegalovirus exposure and HLA in healthy donors. General study findings and limits: Researchers reported in a later analysis that a missense DCLRE1C variant was tied to TCR beta V- and J-gene trimming. It was reportedly the case that the classifier diagnosed cytomegalovirus status with high specificity and sensitivity.

Points on this clone: What it binds is unknown.

Germline CDR1 is LGHNA and CDR2 is YNFKEQ. The germline V and J ends were trimmed by 7 bases and 8 bases, with 17 bases remaining between them. CDR3 length equals 14 residues. It was with 60 Vbeta and 13 Jbeta primers that the PCR ran. In the study's own analysis: In a later analysis, roughly 11 million of some 80 million unique beta chains occurred in at least two donors. The method was immunoSEQ multiplex PCR; TCRdb's version includes in-frame clones alone and lacks a portion of them. V, J and clone size are those of that table, while D and trimming were read from the DNA. The table records about 93,000 clones, roughly four fifths of them present only once.

The sequencing sample was made of PBMCs. This TCR was sampled from a young man in good health and CMV-seronegative. This chain uses TRBV4-2 with TRBJ1-4; D gene unclear. The CDR3 region is CASNEFRGNEKLFF. CDR3 in DNA: TGTGCCAGCAACGAGTTTCGCGGAAACGAAAAACTGTTTTTT.